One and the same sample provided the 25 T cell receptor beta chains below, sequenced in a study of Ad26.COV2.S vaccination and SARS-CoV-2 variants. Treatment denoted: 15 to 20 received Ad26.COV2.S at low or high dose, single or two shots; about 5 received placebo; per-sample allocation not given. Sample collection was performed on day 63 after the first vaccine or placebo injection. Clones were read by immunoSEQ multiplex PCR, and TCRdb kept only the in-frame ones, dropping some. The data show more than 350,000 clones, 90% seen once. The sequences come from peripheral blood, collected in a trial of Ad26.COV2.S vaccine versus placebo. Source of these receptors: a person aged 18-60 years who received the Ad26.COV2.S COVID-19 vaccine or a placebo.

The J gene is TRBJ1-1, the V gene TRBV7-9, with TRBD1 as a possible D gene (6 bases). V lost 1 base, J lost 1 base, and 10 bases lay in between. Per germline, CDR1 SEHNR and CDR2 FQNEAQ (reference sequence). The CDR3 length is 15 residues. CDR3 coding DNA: TGTGCCAGCAGCTTAGAGGGACACAGGAACACTGAAGCTTTCTTT. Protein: CASSLEGHRNTEAFF.

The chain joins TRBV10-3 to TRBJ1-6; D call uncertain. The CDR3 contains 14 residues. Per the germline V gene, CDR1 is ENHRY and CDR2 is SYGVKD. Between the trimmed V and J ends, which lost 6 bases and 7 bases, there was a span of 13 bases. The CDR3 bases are TGTGCCATCAGGGCTGCTGACGGAAATTCACCCCTCCACTTT. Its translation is CAIRAADGNSPLHF.

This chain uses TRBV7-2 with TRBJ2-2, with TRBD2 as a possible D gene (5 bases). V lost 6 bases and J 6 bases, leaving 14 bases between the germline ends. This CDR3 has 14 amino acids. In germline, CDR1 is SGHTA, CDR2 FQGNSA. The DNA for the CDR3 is TGTGCCAGCAGGACCGGGAATTGGCCCGGGGAGCTGTTTTTT. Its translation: CASRTGNWPGELFF.

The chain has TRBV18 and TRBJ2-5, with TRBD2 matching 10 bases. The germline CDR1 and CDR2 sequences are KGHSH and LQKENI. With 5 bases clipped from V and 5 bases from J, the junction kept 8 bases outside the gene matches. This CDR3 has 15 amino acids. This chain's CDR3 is CASSKAGGPIETQYF. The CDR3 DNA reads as TGTGCCAGCTCAAAAGCGGGAGGGCCGATCGAGACCCAGTACTTC.

The CDR3 sequence: CATRSSYNEQFF. The CDR3 nucleotides are TGCGCCACTCGCAGCTCCTACAATGAGCAGTTCTTC. The J gene is TRBJ2-1, the V gene TRBV10-2; D not resolved. V gave up 10 bases and J gave up 0 bases, with 7 bases separating them. This CDR3 contains 12 residues. The germline gives CDR1 WSHSY, CDR2 SAAADI.

Here the CDR3 DNA reads TGTGCCAGCAGCGTAAACCGGGACAAAAACACCGGGGAGCTGTTTTTT. Protein sequence: CASSVNRDKNTGELFF. The chain joins TRBV9 to TRBJ2-2, with a tentative D call TRBD1 (6 bases). V was clipped by 1 base and J by 2 bases, with 12 bases between them. The germline V gene has CDR1 SGDLS and CDR2 YYNGEE. The CDR3 is 16 residues long. Combining the CDR3 with reference TRBV9 and TRBJ2-2 gives the whole variable domain DSGVTQTPKHLITATGQRVTLRCSPRSGDLSVYWYQQSLDQGLQFLIQYYNGEERAKGNILERFSAQQFPDLHSELNLSSLELGDSALYFCASSVNRDKNTGELFFGEGSRLTVL.

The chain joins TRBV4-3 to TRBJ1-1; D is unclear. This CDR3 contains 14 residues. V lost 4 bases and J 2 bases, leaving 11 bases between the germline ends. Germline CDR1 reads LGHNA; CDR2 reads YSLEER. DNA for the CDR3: TGCGCCAGCAGCCGGAATTCGGGAAACACTGAAGCTTTCTTT. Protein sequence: CASSRNSGNTEAFF.

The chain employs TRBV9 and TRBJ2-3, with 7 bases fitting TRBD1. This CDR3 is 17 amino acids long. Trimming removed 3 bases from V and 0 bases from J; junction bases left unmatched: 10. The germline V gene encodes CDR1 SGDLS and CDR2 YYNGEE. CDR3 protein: CASSGSWTGFSTDTQYF. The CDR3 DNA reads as TGTGCCAGCAGCGGTTCCTGGACAGGCTTTAGCACAGATACGCAGTATTTT.

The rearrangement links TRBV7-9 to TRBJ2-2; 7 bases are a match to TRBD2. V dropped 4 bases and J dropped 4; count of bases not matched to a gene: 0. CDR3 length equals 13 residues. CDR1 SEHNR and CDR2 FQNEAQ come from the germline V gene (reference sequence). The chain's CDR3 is CASSWTSTGELFF. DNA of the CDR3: TGTGCCAGCAGCTGGACTAGCACCGGGGAGCTGTTTTTT. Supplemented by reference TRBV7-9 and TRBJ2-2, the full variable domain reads DTGVSQNPRHKITKRGQNVTFRCDPISEHNRLYWYRQTLGQGPEFLTYFQNEAQLEKSRLLSDRFSAERPKGSFSTLEIQRTEQGDSAMYLCASSWTSTGELFFGEGSRLTVL.

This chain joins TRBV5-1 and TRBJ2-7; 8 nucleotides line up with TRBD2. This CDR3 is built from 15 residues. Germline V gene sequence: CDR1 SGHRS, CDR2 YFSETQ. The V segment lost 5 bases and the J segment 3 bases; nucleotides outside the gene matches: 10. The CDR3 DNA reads TGCGCCAGCAGGGGCGGAACCGGGACTAGCTACGAGCAGTACTTC. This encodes CASRGGTGTSYEQYF.

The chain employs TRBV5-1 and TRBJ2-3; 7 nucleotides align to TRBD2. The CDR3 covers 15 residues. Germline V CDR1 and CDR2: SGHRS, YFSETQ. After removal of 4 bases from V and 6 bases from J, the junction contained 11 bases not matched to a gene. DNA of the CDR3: TGCGCCAGCAGCCCTCTGGCGGGAGTATTGGATACGCAGTATTTT. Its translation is CASSPLAGVLDTQYF.

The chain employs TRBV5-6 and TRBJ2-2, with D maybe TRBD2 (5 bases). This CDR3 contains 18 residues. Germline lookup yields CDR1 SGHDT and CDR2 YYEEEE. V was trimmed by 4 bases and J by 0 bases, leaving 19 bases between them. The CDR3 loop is CASSQRTMRVTNTGELFF. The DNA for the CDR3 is TGTGCCAGCAGCCAACGGACGATGCGGGTAACGAACACCGGGGAGCTGTTTTTT.

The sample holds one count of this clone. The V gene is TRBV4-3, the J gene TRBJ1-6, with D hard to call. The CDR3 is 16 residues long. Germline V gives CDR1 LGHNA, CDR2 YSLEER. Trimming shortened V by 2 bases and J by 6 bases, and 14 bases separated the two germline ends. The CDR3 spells CASSQQSSYANSPLHF. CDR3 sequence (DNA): TGCGCCAGCAGCCAACAGTCGTCGTACGCTAATTCACCCCTCCACTTT.

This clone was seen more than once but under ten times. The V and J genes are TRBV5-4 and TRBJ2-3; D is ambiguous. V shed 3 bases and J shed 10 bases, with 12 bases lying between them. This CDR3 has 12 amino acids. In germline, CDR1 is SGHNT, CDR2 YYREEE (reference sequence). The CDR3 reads CASSSPRFAQYF. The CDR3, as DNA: TGTGCCAGCAGCTCCCCCCGGTTCGCGCAGTATTTT.

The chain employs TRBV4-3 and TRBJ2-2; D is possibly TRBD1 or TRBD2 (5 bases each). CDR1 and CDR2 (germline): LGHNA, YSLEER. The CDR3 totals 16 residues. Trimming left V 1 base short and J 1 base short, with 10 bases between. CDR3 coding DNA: TGCGCCAGCAGCCAAGCCGGGACGGTGAACACCGGGGAGCTGTTTTTT. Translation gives CASSQAGTVNTGELFF.

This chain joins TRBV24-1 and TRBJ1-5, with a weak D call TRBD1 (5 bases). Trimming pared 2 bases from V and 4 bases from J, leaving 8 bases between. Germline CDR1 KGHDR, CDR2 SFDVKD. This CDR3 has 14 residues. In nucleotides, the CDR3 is TGTGCCACCAGTGATTCGGGGGGGAATCAGCCCCAGCATTTT. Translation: CATSDSGGNQPQHF.

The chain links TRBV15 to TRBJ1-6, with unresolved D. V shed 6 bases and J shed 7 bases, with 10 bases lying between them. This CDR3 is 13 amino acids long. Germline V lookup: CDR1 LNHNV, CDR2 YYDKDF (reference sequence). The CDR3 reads CATSDRINSPLHF. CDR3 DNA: TGTGCCACCAGTGACCGGATCAATTCACCCCTCCACTTT.

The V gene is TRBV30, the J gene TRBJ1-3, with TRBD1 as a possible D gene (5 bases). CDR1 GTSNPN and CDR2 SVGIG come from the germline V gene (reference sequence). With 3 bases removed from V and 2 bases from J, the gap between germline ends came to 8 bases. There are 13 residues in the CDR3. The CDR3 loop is CAWSPGAGNTIYF. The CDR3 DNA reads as TGTGCCTGGAGCCCGGGGGCTGGAAACACCATATATTTT.

In DNA form, the CDR3 reads TGTGCCAGCTCACCCGGCAGGGTGAGGACTGAAGCTTTCTTT. As protein: CASSPGRVRTEAFF. This chain connects TRBV18 to TRBJ1-1, with D perhaps matching TRBD1 (5 bases). Germline V CDR1 and CDR2: KGHSH, LQKENI. V gave up 3 bases and J gave up 5 bases, with 13 bases separating them. The CDR3 extends over 14 amino acids.

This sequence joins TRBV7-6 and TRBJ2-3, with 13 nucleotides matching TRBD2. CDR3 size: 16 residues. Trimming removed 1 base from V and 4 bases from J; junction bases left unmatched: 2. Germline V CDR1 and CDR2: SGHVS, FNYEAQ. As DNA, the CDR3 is TGTGCCAGCAGCTTAGGGACTAGCGGGAGTTCAGATACGCAGTATTTT. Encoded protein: CASSLGTSGSSDTQYF.

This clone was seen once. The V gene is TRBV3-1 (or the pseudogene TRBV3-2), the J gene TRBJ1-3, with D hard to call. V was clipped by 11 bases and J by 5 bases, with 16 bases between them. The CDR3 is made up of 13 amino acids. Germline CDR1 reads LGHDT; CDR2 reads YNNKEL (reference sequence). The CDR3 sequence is CASQGLRRNTIYF. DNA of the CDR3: TGTGCCTCACAAGGCCTCAGAAGAAACACCATATATTTT.

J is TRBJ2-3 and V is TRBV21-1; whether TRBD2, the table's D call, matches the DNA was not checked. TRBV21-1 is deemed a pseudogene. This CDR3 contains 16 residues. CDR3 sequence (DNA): TGTGCCAGCAGCAACCGTGGAGACTTCGGCACAGATACGCAGTATTTT. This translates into CASSNRGDFGTDTQYF.

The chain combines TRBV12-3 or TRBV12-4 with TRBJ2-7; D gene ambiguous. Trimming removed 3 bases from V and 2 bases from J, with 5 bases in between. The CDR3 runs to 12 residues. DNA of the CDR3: TGTGCCAGCAGTTTCGCTCCCTACGAGCAGTACTTC. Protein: CASSFAPYEQYF.

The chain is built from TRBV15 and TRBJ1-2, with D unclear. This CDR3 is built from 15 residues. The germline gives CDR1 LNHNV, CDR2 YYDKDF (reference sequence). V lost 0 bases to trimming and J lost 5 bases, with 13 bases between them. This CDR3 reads CATSRDWQPLYGYTF. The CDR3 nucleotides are TGTGCCACCAGCAGAGATTGGCAGCCCCTTTATGGCTACACCTTC.

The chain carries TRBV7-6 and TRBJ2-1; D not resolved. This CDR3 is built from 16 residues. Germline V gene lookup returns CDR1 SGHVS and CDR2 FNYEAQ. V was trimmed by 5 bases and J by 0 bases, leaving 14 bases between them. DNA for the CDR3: TGTGCCAGCAGCACGCGTGCCTCGAGCTCCTACAATGAGCAGTTCTTC. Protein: CASSTRASSSYNEQFF. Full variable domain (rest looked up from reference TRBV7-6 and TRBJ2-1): GAGVSQSPRYKVTKRGQDVALRCDPISGHVSLYWYRQALGQGPEFLTYFNYEAQQDKSGLPNDRFSAERPEGSISTLTIQRTEQRDSAMYRCASSTRASSSYNEQFFGPGTRLTVL.